One and the same sample provided the 17 T cell receptor beta chains below, sequenced in a study of T cells of healthy individuals. TCRdb reprocessed the 5' RACE reads via MiXCR and lists one record per CDR3 protein. Here the sample spans about 53,000 distinct CDR3 sequences, under 15% being singletons. The receptors here all came from a human donor in good health.

The sample holds a few counts of this clonotype. This chain links TRBV15 with TRBJ2-1, with D maybe TRBD2 (7 bases). The V gene lost 0 bases and the J gene lost 7 bases, with 16 bases spanning the gap. This CDR3 is 16 amino acids long. Germline V gene lookup returns CDR1 LNHNV and CDR2 YYDKDF (reference sequence). CDR3 sequence reads: CATSRDLAGAGNEQFF. The CDR3, as DNA: TGTGCCACCAGCAGAGATCTGGCGGGGGCGGGTAATGAGCAGTTCTTC.

Many counts were recorded for this clonotype. The chain carries TRBV19 and TRBJ2-3, with D perhaps TRBD1 (6 bases). The CDR3 contains 13 residues. CDR1 is LNHDA, CDR2 SQIVND, per germline (reference sequence). V was cut by 4 bases and J by 4 bases, with 9 bases left in between. The CDR3 nucleotides read TGTGCCAGTAGTAGTCACAGGGCAGATACGCAGTATTTT. It specifies CASSSHRADTQYF.

The table lists this clonotype with many counts. This sequence joins TRBV29-1 and TRBJ1-4; D is ambiguous. Germline V CDR1 and CDR2: SQVTM, ANQGSEA. CDR3 size: 11 residues. V was trimmed by 2 bases and J by 8 bases, leaving 6 bases between them. The CDR3 loop is CSVELGEKLFF. Written as DNA, the CDR3 is TGCAGCGTTGAATTGGGGGAAAAACTGTTTTTT. Full variable domain (missing parts from reference TRBV29-1 and TRBJ1-4): SAVISQKPSRDICQRGTSLTIQCQVDSQVTMMFWYRQQPGQSLTLIATANQGSEATYESGFVIDKFPISRPNLTFSTLTVSNMSPEDSSIYLCSVELGEKLFFGSGTQLSVL.

This clonotype appeared many times. The chain joins TRBV7-2 to TRBJ1-5; maybe TRBD1 (6 bases). Deletions cut 1 base from V and 5 bases from J, with 15 bases between. This CDR3 has 16 amino acids. Germline V gene sequence: CDR1 SGHTA, CDR2 FQGNSA. This CDR3 reads CASSLDEGRGYQPQHF. The CDR3 nucleotides are TGTGCCAGCAGCTTAGATGAGGGAAGGGGGTATCAGCCCCAGCATTTT. Supplemented by reference TRBV7-2 and TRBJ1-5, the full variable domain reads GAGVSQSPSNKVTEKGKDVELRCDPISGHTALYWYRQSLGQGLEFLIYFQGNSAPDKSGLPSDRFSAERTGGSVSTLTIQRTQQEDSAVYLCASSLDEGRGYQPQHFGDGTRLSIL.

This clonotype was seen many times. This rearrangement joins TRBV18 to TRBJ1-2; a weak D match, TRBD1 (6 bases). CDR1 is KGHSH, CDR2 LQKENI, per germline. The length of the CDR3 is 13 residues. V shed 1 base and J shed 8 bases, with 11 bases lying between them. CDR3 region: CASSPLQGHGYTF. The CDR3 region has the DNA TGTGCCAGCTCACCACTACAGGGCCACGGCTACACCTTC.

Many counts were recorded for this clonotype. The chain recombines TRBV9 with TRBJ1-3; D not resolved. The CDR3 extends over 15 amino acids. Trimming removed 4 bases at V and 0 bases at J, with 11 bases between. Germline CDR1 is SGDLS and CDR2 is YYNGEE. In DNA, the CDR3 is TGTGCCAGCAGCCCCCGACAAGCCTCTGGAAACACCATATATTTT. Encoded protein: CASSPRQASGNTIYF.

This clonotype was recorded many times. The chain recombines TRBV5-1 with TRBJ2-2; 9 bases are a match to TRBD1. V shed 5 bases, J shed 4 bases, and the junction held 6 bases outside the gene matches. CDR1 and CDR2 (germline): SGHRS, YFSETQ. The CDR3 is 15 residues long. CDR3 nucleotide sequence: TGCGCCAGCAGTCTGGGACAGGGCAGCACCGGGGAGCTGTTTTTT. Translated: CASSLGQGSTGELFF.

J is TRBJ2-1 and V is TRBV2; D possibly uses TRBD1 or TRBD2 (5 bases each). V was clipped by 5 bases and J by 6 bases, with 11 bases between them. The CDR3 has 13 amino acids. CDR1 and CDR2 from the germline V gene are SNHLY and FYNNEI. CDR3 in amino acids: CASSRDGVNEQFF. CDR3 DNA sequence: TGTGCCAGCAGTAGGGACGGCGTCAATGAGCAGTTCTTC.

There are a few counts of this clonotype. This chain connects TRBV7-2 to TRBJ1-3; maybe TRBD1 (6 bases). V lost 2 bases and J lost 4, with 9 bases in between. The CDR3 extends over 14 amino acids. Per germline, CDR1 SGHTA and CDR2 FQGNSA. CDR3 region: CASSLMGAGNTIYF. In DNA form, the CDR3 reads TGTGCCAGCAGCTTAATGGGGGCGGGAAACACCATATATTTT.

This clonotype was observed at least ten times. The J gene is TRBJ2-4, the V gene TRBV2; D may match TRBD1 or TRBD2 (5 bases each). Trimming stripped 6 bases from V and 11 bases from J, with 11 bases between. This CDR3 contains 11 residues. The germline V gene has CDR1 SNHLY and CDR2 FYNNEI. The CDR3 coding sequence is TGTGCCAGCAGAGGGACCTATTTTCAGTACTTC. Protein: CASRGTYFQYF.

The V gene is TRBV10-3, the J gene TRBJ2-3; D is perhaps TRBD2 (5 bases). The CDR3 contains 15 residues. From germline, CDR1 is ENHRY and CDR2 SYGVKD. With 2 bases removed from V and 1 base from J, the gap between germline ends came to 10 bases. CDR3 nucleotide sequence: TGTGCCATCAGTGAGACCGGACTCGGCACAGATACGCAGTATTTT. As protein: CAISETGLGTDTQYF.

Remarks on this clonotype: A much more abundant neighbour one base away suggests this may be a read error. The CDR3 spells CASSLPTSQAINGQFF. CDR3 sequence (DNA): TGTGCCAGCAGCCTACCTACTAGCCAGGCGATCAATGGGCAGTTCTTC. The chain carries TRBV9 and TRBJ2-1; D possibly corresponds to TRBD2 (6 bases). Germline V CDR1 and CDR2: SGDLS, YYNGEE. The CDR3 loop spans 16 amino acids.

This clonotype was seen repeatedly, ten times or more. The chain's CDR3 is CASSPSSGGYNEQFF. The CDR3 region has the DNA TGTGCCAGCAGCCCATCTAGCGGGGGCTACAATGAGCAGTTCTTC. This sequence joins TRBV7-2 and TRBJ2-1; 10 bases align to TRBD2. This CDR3 spans 15 amino acids. With 5 bases clipped from V and 3 bases from J, the junction kept 4 bases outside the gene matches. The germline V gene encodes CDR1 SGHTA and CDR2 FQGNSA. The variable domain in full, completed from reference TRBV7-2 and TRBJ2-1, reads GAGVSQSPSNKVTEKGKDVELRCDPISGHTALYWYRQSLGQGLEFLIYFQGNSAPDKSGLPSDRFSAERTGGSVSTLTIQRTQQEDSAVYLCASSPSSGGYNEQFFGPGTRLTVL.

The rearrangement uses TRBV7-2 and TRBJ1-1; D possibly corresponds to TRBD1 (6 bases). This CDR3 spans 13 amino acids. Trimming took off 7 bases at V and 9 bases at J, with 18 bases between the two ends. CDR1 and CDR2 (germline): SGHTA, FQGNSA. CDR3 residues: CASTPGAGRKAFF. DNA for the CDR3: TGTGCCAGCACCCCAGGGGCAGGACGAAAAGCTTTCTTT.

This clonotype was recorded at least ten times. The chain couples TRBV6-5 to TRBJ1-2; 8 bases match TRBD1. CDR1 and CDR2 (germline): MNHEY, SVGAGI. This CDR3 contains 15 residues. Trimming removed 6 bases from V and 4 bases from J; junction bases left unmatched: 10. The CDR3 DNA reads as TGTGCCAGCAGACAATATTCCGGGACAGGCTATGGCTACACCTTC. Its protein is CASRQYSGTGYGYTF.

This clonotype occurred many times. This chain connects TRBV4-3 to TRBJ2-7; weak D call: TRBD2 (6 bases). Germline V gene lookup returns CDR1 LGHNA and CDR2 YSLEER. The CDR3 is 13 residues long. Trimming left V 0 bases short and J 8 bases short, with 11 bases between. CDR3 region: CASSQDSGDKQYF. CDR3 in DNA: TGCGCCAGCAGCCAAGATTCGGGGGATAAGCAGTACTTC.

This clonotype was seen repeatedly, ten times or more. The DNA for the CDR3 is TGCAGCGTTGTCAGGGGGGAAGGCTATGGCTACACCTTC. Translating gives CSVVRGEGYGYTF. This chain uses TRBV29-1 with TRBJ1-2, with 7 positions matching TRBD1. The germline gives CDR1 SQVTM, CDR2 ANQGSEA. The CDR3 covers 13 residues. Unmatched junction bases numbered 6, after V lost 4 bases and J lost 4 bases.